Here is one T cell receptor beta chain with its context. Its binding antigen is unknown. No base qualities exist here, and no much larger clone lies one base off it. The sample comes from a study of Graves' ophthalmopathy and Graves' hyperthyroidism (dated by TCRdb to between 2018 and 2020). With respect to the entire study: Peripheral blood was collected at initial diagnosis, prior to any treatment. Following sample collection, hyperthyroidism patients were given methimazole at a starting dose of 30 mg daily, and ophthalmopathy patients were given high-dose intravenous methylprednisolone. In total, approximately 130 blood samples were TCR-sequenced: approximately 42 ophthalmopathy, around 75 hyperthyroidism and approximately 17 hyperthyroidism-to-ophthalmopathy patients. To explore V-J signatures distinguishing ophthalmopathy from hyperthyroidism, a discovery set of around 97 patients (roughly 44 ophthalmopathy, roughly 55 stable hyperthyroidism) was enrolled. The independent validation cohort included around 19 hyperthyroidism patients plus 17 patients who later progressed from hyperthyroidism to ophthalmopathy. TCR beta repertoire signatures were used to distinguish Graves' ophthalmopathy from Graves' hyperthyroidism and to predict progression to ophthalmopathy. In more than 5 hyperthyroidism patients, the T-cell repertoire of thyroid tissue was compared with the T-cell repertoire of blood.

For repertoire sequencing, TCR beta CDR3 regions were amplified from RNA transcripts. The first round of RT-PCR was done with HTBI primers and the Qiagen OneStep RT-PCR kit, and was followed by a second round of multiplex PCR, then size selection and purification. The libraries underwent paired-end sequencing with 100 bp reads on an Illumina HiSeq2000. The authors processed their data as follows. SOAPnuke was used to process the reads, throwing out any read that had adapters, had uncalled bases, had a mean Phred below 15, or lacked an exact constant-primer or identifier match. COPE v1.2.5 was used to merge high-quality paired reads. Each unique nucleotide sequence was defined as a clonotype, and clonotypes were aligned to IMGT TRB V, D and J references with MiTCR v1.1. The analysis was limited to V-J combinations with a frequency above 0.0001, which together covered over 98% of repertoires. A TCR clonal expansion and chaos score per V-J combination was defined as the ratio of F50 clonal expansion to chaos observed in the TCRdist matrix. Welch's t-statistics and random forest were used to reduce the features to 10 to 15 V-J combinations, which were then used as input to a naive Bayes classifier. The Morisita-Horn index was used to measure how similar the thyroid and blood repertoires were. The public reads were reprocessed in TCRdb via fastp at Q25 and MiXCR, keeping in-frame beta chains. A single entry per CDR3 protein holds the most common genes and DNA from its merged rows. The authors' filters were not applied to this entry. For this sample there are about 700,000 distinct CDR3 sequences; over 40% appear just once. The ten largest clones add up to roughly 3% of the sample.

The ophthalmopathy patients had moderately to severely active disease, with a Clinical Activity Score of 3 or higher, a NOSPECS grade of 4 or higher, and a disease duration of less than 3 months. Patients were excluded if they had other autoimmune diseases, uncontrolled infections, pregnancy or lactation. Diagnosis relied on clinical symptoms, serum thyroxine, TRAb, thyroid ultrasound and orbital computed tomography. Using Ficoll-Paque density gradient centrifugation, PBMCs were isolated from roughly 9.2 ml of fresh peripheral blood. Total RNA was extracted with Trizol reagent and quality-checked on an Agilent 2100 Bioanalyzer. Overall study outcomes, separate from this receptor: In cross-validation, the 13-signature model distinguished ophthalmopathy from stable hyperthyroidism with 85% to 90% sensitivity and around 82% specificity, and in the test set the corresponding values were approximately 79% and 70%. Sample size was not predetermined statistically, and investigators were not blinded to group allocation. Among expanded thyroid clonotypes with frequency above 0.001, most also showed up in blood, which suggests that blood repertoires may reflect the thyroid immune response. In validation, the model predicted ophthalmopathy progression with nearly 71% sensitivity and about 77% specificity; some 13 predicted patients were CT-confirmed with GO in a median of roughly 6.8 months.

Cut back by 5 bases and 6 bases, the V and J ends lie 10 bases apart. The CDR1 and CDR2 encoded by the germline V gene (reference sequence) are SEHNR and FQNEAQ. From the cysteine through the phenylalanine, the CDR3 covers 13 amino acids. Here the CDR3 DNA is all that survives: 39 bases in frame from base 1. The V and J segments used are TRBV7-9 and TRBJ2-2; a confident D gene designation cannot be given. The clonotype was recovered from an adult man with Graves' ophthalmopathy. The sample consisted of peripheral blood. The DNA sequence is TGTGCCAGCAGCCCCGGTAATGCCGGGGAGCTGTTTTTT. It encodes CASSPGNAGELFF. Here the CDR3 is joined to the reference TRBV7-9 and TRBJ2-2 genes, and the full variable domain is: DTGVSQNPRHKITKRGQNVTFRCDPISEHNRLYWYRQTLGQGPEFLTYFQNEAQLEKSRLLSDRFSAERPKGSFSTLEIQRTEQGDSAMYLCASSPGNAGELFFGEGSRLTVL.